This TCR beta chain was sequenced for a study of cytomegalovirus exposure and HLA in healthy donors. Study in general: The 130 or so validation repertoires used the same platform as the 600 to 750 first-cohort repertoires (as reported by a later analysis).

Germline values: CDR1 MNHEY, CDR2 SVGAGI. Between the trimmed V and J ends, which lost 5 bases and 1 base, there was a span of 9 bases. CDR3 length equals 14 residues. Study-wide points: Despite most TCR sequences being rare, some public TCRs occurred in many donors.

As to this clone: What it binds is not known.

Separate from the 666-subject first cohort, the approximately 120-subject validation cohort was the one that the donors belonged to. Profiled with immunoSEQ multiplex PCR; TCRdb holds only in-frame clones, not every one. Of about 150,000 clones in the sample, about 86% were seen once. The gene calls are TRBV6-5 and TRBJ1-5, with a possible D match to TRBD1 (5 bases). Input material: PBMCs. This sequence was found in a human donor in good health. CDR3 in DNA: TGTGCCAGCAGTACGACAGCGAGCAATCAGCCCCAGCATTTT. Its translation is CASSTTASNQPQHF.